This record looks at one TCR beta chain sequence and its context. The data were obtained in a study of shared T cell receptors in the human thymus. The CDR3 totals 17 residues. Germline V gives CDR1 MDHEN, CDR2 SYDVKM. The junction had 15 bases not matched to a gene; V was cut back by 3 bases and J by 5 bases. Sequencing was performed with immunoSEQ multiplex PCR; in TCRdb, only in-frame clones are kept and a portion is missing. The sample carries about 540,000 clones, about 80% recorded once. This sample was also put to use in a study of human thymus T cells. That source reports: Corrective cardiac surgery supplied the resected thymus tissue.

The chain employs TRBV28 and TRBJ1-2, with 7 bases aligning to TRBD1. The source is a boy younger than two with a congenital heart defect. Sequenced input: thymocytes. This CDR3 is CASSLSRGATGRYGYTF. CDR3 in DNA: TGTGCCAGCAGTTTGAGTCGCGGGGCGACAGGGAGGTATGGCTACACCTTC.